A selection of T cell receptor beta chains follows, all from one sample in a study of blood T cell repertoires in COVID-19. Measured with immunoSEQ multiplex PCR; TCRdb has only the in-frame clones, and not every one. This sample has fewer than 200,000 clones; about 86% occur once, and the top ten carry 3.6%. The sample taken for sequencing was PBMCs or T cells enriched from blood (not recorded which). All receptors come from a woman in her fifties or sixties in a cohort exposed to, infected with or recovered from COVID-19 (not recorded which). The CDR3 runs from the conserved cysteine through the conserved F or W. A D gene is named only where the DNA matches it firmly. The size of a clone is reported for some rows only, either as once, few or many, or as a class for expanded clones.

CDR3 | DNA | V | size | D | J
CASTIDGGYNEQFF | TGTGCCAGTACTATCGACGGGGGATACAATGAGCAGTTCTTC | TRBV19 | . | . | TRBJ2-1
CASSYLGTSEYNEQFF | TGTGCCAGCAGTTACCTCGGGACTAGCGAATACAATGAGCAGTTCTTC | TRBV9 | . | TRBD2 | TRBJ2-1
CASSASFDRGRSAGNTIYF | TGTGCCAGCAGCGCCTCTTTCGACAGGGGAAGGTCCGCTGGAAACACCATATATTTT | TRBV9 | . | TRBD1 | TRBJ1-3
CASSQYAGQEEAFF | TGTGCCAGCAGCCAGTACGCAGGACAAGAAGAAGCTTTCTTT | TRBV3-1/TRBV3-2 | . | . | TRBJ1-1
CASSLGQGVGGYTF | TGTGCCAGCAGCTTAGGACAGGGTGTCGGTGGCTACACCTTC | TRBV5-6 | . | TRBD1 | TRBJ1-2
CASSPDRGSDNSPLHF | TGTGCCAGCAGTCCTGACAGGGGTAGCGATAATTCACCCCTCCACTTT | TRBV27 | . | TRBD1 | TRBJ1-6
CASIQRGTGTGYGYTF | TGTGCCAGCATCCAAAGAGGGACAGGGACCGGTTATGGCTACACCTTC | TRBV2 | . | TRBD1 | TRBJ1-2
CASSQELAGGYNEQFF | TGTGCCAGCAGCCAAGAACTAGCGGGGGGATACAATGAGCAGTTCTTC | TRBV3-1/TRBV3-2 | . | TRBD2 | TRBJ2-1
CASRGLAEGVQYF | TGTGCCAGCCGGGGACTAGCGGAGGGGGTGCAGTACTTC | TRBV3-1/TRBV3-2 | . | TRBD2 | TRBJ2-7
CANIGAYEQYF | TGTGCCAACATAGGAGCCTACGAGCAGTACTTC | TRBV6-5 | . | . | TRBJ2-7
CASSLGLRAGTQNSPLHF | TGCGCCAGCAGCTTGGGGTTGCGGGCCGGGACACAGAATTCACCCCTCCACTTT | TRBV5-1 | . | . | TRBJ1-6
CASRSQRGGEKLFF | TGTGCCAGCAGATCCCAGAGAGGGGGTGAAAAACTGTTTTTT | TRBV5-5 | . | . | TRBJ1-4
CASSLSPQNTGELFF | TGTGCCAGCAGTTTGTCCCCCCAGAACACCGGGGAGCTGTTTTTT | TRBV28 | once | . | TRBJ2-2
CASSEEGRNSPLHF | TGTGCCAGCAGTGAAGAGGGGCGGAATTCACCCCTCCACTTT | TRBV2 | . | . | TRBJ1-6
CASNFPGGGGDTEAFF | TGTGCCAGCAACTTTCCAGGGGGTGGCGGCGACACTGAAGCTTTCTTT | TRBV7-9 | . | TRBD1 | TRBJ1-1
CASSPAGPYGYTF | TGTGCCAGCTCACCCGCAGGGCCCTATGGCTACACCTTC | TRBV18 | . | . | TRBJ1-2
CASSALQGWGSPLHF | TGTGCCAGCAGTGCACTACAGGGATGGGGTTCACCCCTCCACTTT | TRBV2 | . | . | TRBJ1-6
CASSERPADTQYF | TGTGCCAGCAGTGAGAGGCCGGCAGATACGCAGTATTTT | TRBV2 | . | . | TRBJ2-3
CAISESAAGGHDTQYF | TGTGCCATCAGTGAGTCCGCAGCGGGGGGGCATGATACGCAGTATTTT | TRBV10-3 | . | TRBD2 | TRBJ2-3
CASGLVRDRGLGFEQFF | TGTGCTAGTGGTTTGGTACGGGACAGGGGACTAGGATTTGAGCAGTTCTTC | TRBV12-5 | . | TRBD1 | TRBJ2-1
CASSLVPGEQFF | TGTGCCAGCAGCTTAGTCCCCGGTGAGCAGTTCTTC | TRBV7-2 | . | . | TRBJ2-1
CASSHRDLTDTQYF | TGCGCCAGCAGCCACAGGGACCTCACAGATACGCAGTATTTT | TRBV5-1 | . | . | TRBJ2-3
CASSPQGRDGYTF | TGTGCCAGCAGCCCCCAGGGTCGGGATGGCTACACCTTC | TRBV5-4 | . | . | TRBJ1-2
CASSLLQVPFRQGTEAFF | TGTGCCAGCAGTTTACTTCAGGTTCCCTTTAGGCAGGGGACTGAAGCTTTCTTT | TRBV27 | . | . | TRBJ1-1
CASSTGNYGYTF | TGTGCCAGCAGTACAGGGAACTATGGCTACACCTTC | TRBV28 | . | . | TRBJ1-2
CAWSAKGGSGANVLTF | TGTGCCTGGAGCGCCAAAGGGGGATCTGGGGCCAACGTCCTGACTTTC | TRBV30 | . | . | TRBJ2-6
CASSPQGGNQPQHF | TGTGCCAGCAGTCCCCAAGGGGGCAATCAGCCCCAGCATTTT | TRBV6-6 | . | . | TRBJ1-5
CATAPRTSGKNEQYF | TGTGCCACCGCACCCCGGACTAGCGGGAAAAACGAGCAGTACTTC | TRBV10-3 | . | TRBD2 | TRBJ2-7
CASSRRQGAETDTQYF | TGTGCCAGCAGCCGTCGACAGGGGGCTGAAACAGATACGCAGTATTTT | TRBV7-9 | . | TRBD1 | TRBJ2-3
CASSGPRTASNYGYTF | TGTGCCAGCAGCGGGCCCCGGACAGCTAGTAACTATGGCTACACCTTC | TRBV9 | . | . | TRBJ1-2
CASSETSGVAGEQYF | TGTGCCAGCAGCGAGACTAGCGGGGTAGCAGGCGAGCAGTACTTC | TRBV9 | . | TRBD2 | TRBJ2-7
CASSQFSGTYGGELFF | TGTGCCAGCAGCCAATTTAGCGGGACTTATGGCGGGGAGCTGTTTTTT | TRBV3-1/TRBV3-2 | . | TRBD2 | TRBJ2-2
CASSLGAGEDTQYF | TGCGCCAGCAGCTTGGGGGCAGGTGAAGATACGCAGTATTTT | TRBV5-1 | . | . | TRBJ2-3
CATSRAMHSEETQYF | TGTGCCACCAGCAGAGCTATGCATTCGGAGGAGACCCAGTACTTC | TRBV15 | . | . | TRBJ2-5
CATRRQGDTEAFF | TGTGCCACCAGAAGACAGGGGGACACTGAAGCTTTCTTT | TRBV24-1 | few | TRBD1 | TRBJ1-1
CASSKGANTGELFF | TGTGCCAGTAGTAAGGGGGCAAACACCGGGGAGCTGTTTTTT | TRBV19 | . | TRBD1 | TRBJ2-2
CASGRDRVNSPLHF | TGTGCCAGCGGCCGGGACAGGGTAAATTCACCCCTCCACTTT | TRBV6-5 | . | TRBD1 | TRBJ1-6
CSVAGFHGGIFTDTQYF | TGCAGCGTTGCCGGTTTCCATGGCGGGATCTTCACAGATACGCAGTATTTT | TRBV29-1 | . | . | TRBJ2-3
CASSVTSGGYSSTDTQYF | TGTGCCAGCAGCGTAACTAGCGGGGGTTACTCTAGCACAGATACGCAGTATTTT | TRBV9 | . | TRBD2 | TRBJ2-3
CASSLRGLTSPLHF | TGTGCCAGCAGCTTAAGGGGGCTGACTTCACCCCTCCACTTT | TRBV7-8 | . | TRBD1 | TRBJ1-6
CASSLRGLGELFF | TGTGCCAGCAGCTTGCGGGGCCTCGGGGAGCTGTTTTTT | TRBV7-3 | . | . | TRBJ2-2
CASSIRRDRTDTQYF | TGTGCCAGTAGTATAAGGCGGGACCGCACAGATACGCAGTATTTT | TRBV19 | . | . | TRBJ2-3
CASSYNEQGGFF | TGTGCCAGCAGTTACAACGAACAGGGGGGGTTCTTC | TRBV6-6 | . | TRBD1 | TRBJ2-1
CASSTPQAAGHEQYF | TGTGCCAGCAGTACCCCGCAAGCCGCGGGGCACGAGCAGTACTTC | TRBV28 | . | . | TRBJ2-7
CASTGNFGGPYTF | TGCGCCAGCACGGGGAATTTTGGAGGTCCCTACACCTTC | TRBV10-1 | few | . | TRBJ1-2
CASSFRWGPDYNEQFF | TGTGCCAGCAGCTTTAGGTGGGGGCCGGACTACAATGAGCAGTTCTTC | TRBV11-1 | . | . | TRBJ2-1
CASSPSISSGNTIYF | TGTGCCAGCAGCCCGTCGATTAGCTCTGGAAACACCATATATTTT | TRBV7-8 | . | . | TRBJ1-3
CASSQDRWSWDRVRQREDTGELFF | TGTGCCAGCAGCCAAGATCGGTGGTCATGGGATCGGGTCAGACAGAGGGAGGACACCGGGGAGCTGTTTTTT | TRBV3-1/TRBV3-2 | . | . | TRBJ2-2
CASSPTDRANTEAFF | TGCGCCAGCAGCCCAACTGACAGGGCGAACACTGAAGCTTTCTTT | TRBV4-3 | . | TRBD1 | TRBJ1-1
CASKGQSPYEQYF | TGCGCCAGCAAGGGACAGAGCCCCTACGAGCAGTACTTC | TRBV5-1 | . | TRBD1 | TRBJ2-7
CASRTTGAKGQPQHF | TGTGCCAGCAGGACCACAGGGGCAAAGGGTCAGCCCCAGCATTTT | TRBV27 | . | TRBD1 | TRBJ1-5
CASSLGQGRVNEQFF | TGTGCCAGCAGCCTCGGACAGGGGAGGGTCAATGAGCAGTTCTTC | TRBV7-8 | . | TRBD1 | TRBJ2-1
CASRIDRGPEKLFF | TGTGCCAGCAGGATTGACAGGGGGCCTGAAAAACTGTTTTTT | TRBV4-2 | . | TRBD1 | TRBJ1-4
CASSLPRSGGALFNEQFF | TGTGCCAGCAGCCTACCAAGGAGCGGGGGGGCTCTCTTCAATGAGCAGTTCTTC | TRBV7-2 | . | TRBD2 | TRBJ2-1
CASSLSDGRTDEAFF | TGTGCCAGCAGTTTATCCGACGGTAGGACAGATGAAGCTTTCTTT | TRBV27 | many | . | TRBJ1-1